This T cell receptor beta chain stems from a study of cytomegalovirus exposure and HLA in healthy donors. The validation cohort, a group of 90 to 150 subjects, included the donors and was separate from the roughly 670-subject first cohort. As to this clone: The antigen remains unidentified.

Some clones are missing from TCRdb's copy, which holds only in-frame ones; the method was immunoSEQ multiplex PCR. The sample contains approximately 270,000 clones, 90% of which appear only once. The study's findings and limits: Most TCR sequences were uncommon, yet certain public TCRs appeared in many donors. The authors listed 150 or so TCR beta chains as cytomegalovirus-associated.

The specimen was PBMCs. The clonotype originates from a woman aged 18-29 years in good health and CMV-seronegative.

Here the CDR3 reads CASSNRDRHEKLFF. In DNA form, the CDR3 reads TGTGCCAGCAGCAATAGGGACAGGCATGAAAAACTGTTTTTT. The rearrangement uses TRBV21-1 and TRBJ1-4; TRBD1, the table's D call, was not compared with the DNA. TRBV21-1 is a recognized pseudogene. This CDR3 comprises 14 residues.